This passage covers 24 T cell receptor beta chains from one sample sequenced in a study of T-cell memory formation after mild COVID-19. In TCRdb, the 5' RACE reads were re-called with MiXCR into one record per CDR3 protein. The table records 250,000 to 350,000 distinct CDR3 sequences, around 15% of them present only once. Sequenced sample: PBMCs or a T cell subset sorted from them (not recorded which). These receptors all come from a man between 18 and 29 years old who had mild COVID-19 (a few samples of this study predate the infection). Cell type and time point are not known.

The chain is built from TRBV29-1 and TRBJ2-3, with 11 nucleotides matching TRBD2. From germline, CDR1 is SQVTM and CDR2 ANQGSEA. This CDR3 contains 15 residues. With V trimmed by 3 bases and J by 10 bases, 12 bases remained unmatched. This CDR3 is CSVELAGGPAAAQYF. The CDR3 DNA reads TGCAGCGTTGAGCTAGCGGGGGGTCCGGCGGCAGCGCAGTATTTT.

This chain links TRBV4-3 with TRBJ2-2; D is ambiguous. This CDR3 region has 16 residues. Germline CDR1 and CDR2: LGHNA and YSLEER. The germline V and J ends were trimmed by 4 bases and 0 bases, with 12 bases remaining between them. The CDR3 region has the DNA TGCGCCAGCAGCCTCAGTTTGGGCGCGAACACCGGGGAGCTGTTTTTT. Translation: CASSLSLGANTGELFF.

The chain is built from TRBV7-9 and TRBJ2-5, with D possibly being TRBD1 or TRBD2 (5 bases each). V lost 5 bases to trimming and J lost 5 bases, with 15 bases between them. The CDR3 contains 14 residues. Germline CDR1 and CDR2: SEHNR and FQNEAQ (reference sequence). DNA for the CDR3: TGTGCCAGCAGCCCGCAGCAGGGAGCGGAGACCCAGTACTTC. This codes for CASSPQQGAETQYF.

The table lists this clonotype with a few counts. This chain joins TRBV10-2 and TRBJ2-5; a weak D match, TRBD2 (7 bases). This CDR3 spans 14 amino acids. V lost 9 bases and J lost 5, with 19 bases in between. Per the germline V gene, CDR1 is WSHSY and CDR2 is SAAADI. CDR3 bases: TGCGCCAGTGAATTCGGCGGGGGCGGGGAGACCCAGTACTTC. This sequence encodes CASEFGGGGETQYF.

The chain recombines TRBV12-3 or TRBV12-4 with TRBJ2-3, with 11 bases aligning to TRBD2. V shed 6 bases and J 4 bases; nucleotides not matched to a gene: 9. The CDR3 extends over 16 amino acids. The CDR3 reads CASSSLLAGGPDTQYF. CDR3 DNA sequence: TGTGCCAGCAGCTCCCTCCTAGCGGGGGGACCAGATACGCAGTATTTT.

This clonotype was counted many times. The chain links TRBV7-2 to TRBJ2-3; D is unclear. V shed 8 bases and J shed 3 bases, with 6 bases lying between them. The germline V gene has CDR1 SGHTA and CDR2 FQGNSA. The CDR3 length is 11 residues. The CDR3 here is CASLRTDTQYF. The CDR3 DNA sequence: TGTGCCAGCTTAAGGACAGATACGCAGTATTTT.

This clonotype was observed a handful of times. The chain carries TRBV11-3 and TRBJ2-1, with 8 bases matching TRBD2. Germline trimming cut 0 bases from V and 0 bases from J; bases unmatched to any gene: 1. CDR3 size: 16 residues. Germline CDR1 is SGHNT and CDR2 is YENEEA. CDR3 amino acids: CASSLDGTSSYNEQFF. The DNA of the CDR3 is TGTGCCAGCAGCTTAGATGGGACTAGCTCCTACAATGAGCAGTTCTTC.

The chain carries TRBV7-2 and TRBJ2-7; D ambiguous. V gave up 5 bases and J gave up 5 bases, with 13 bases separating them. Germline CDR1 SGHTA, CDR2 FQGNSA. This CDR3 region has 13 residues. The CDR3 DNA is TGTGCCAGCAGCCCATACGGCTTGAACGAGCAGTACTTC. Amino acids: CASSPYGLNEQYF.

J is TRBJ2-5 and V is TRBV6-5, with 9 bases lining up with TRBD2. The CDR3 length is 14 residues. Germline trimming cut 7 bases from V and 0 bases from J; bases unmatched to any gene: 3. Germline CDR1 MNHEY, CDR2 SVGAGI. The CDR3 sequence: CASKAGGNQETQYF. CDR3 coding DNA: TGTGCCAGCAAGGCGGGGGGGAACCAAGAGACCCAGTACTTC.

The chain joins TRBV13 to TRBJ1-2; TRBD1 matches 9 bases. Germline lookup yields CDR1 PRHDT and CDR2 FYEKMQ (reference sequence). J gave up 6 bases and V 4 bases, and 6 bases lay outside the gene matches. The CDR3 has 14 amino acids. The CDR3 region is CASSSTGGANGYTF. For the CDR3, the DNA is TGTGCCAGCAGCTCAACAGGGGGCGCAAATGGCTACACCTTC.

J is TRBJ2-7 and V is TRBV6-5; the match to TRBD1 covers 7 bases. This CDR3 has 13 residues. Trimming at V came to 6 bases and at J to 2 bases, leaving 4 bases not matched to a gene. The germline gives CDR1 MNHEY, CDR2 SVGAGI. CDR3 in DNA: TGTGCCAGCAGGGGACAGTCTACCTACGAGCAGTACTTC. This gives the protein CASRGQSTYEQYF.

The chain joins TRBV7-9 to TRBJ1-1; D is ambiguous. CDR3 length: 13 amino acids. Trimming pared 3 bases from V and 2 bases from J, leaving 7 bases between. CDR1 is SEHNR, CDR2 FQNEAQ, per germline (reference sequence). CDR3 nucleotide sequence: TGTGCCAGCAGCTTCTTGACCAACACTGAAGCTTTCTTT. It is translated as CASSFLTNTEAFF.

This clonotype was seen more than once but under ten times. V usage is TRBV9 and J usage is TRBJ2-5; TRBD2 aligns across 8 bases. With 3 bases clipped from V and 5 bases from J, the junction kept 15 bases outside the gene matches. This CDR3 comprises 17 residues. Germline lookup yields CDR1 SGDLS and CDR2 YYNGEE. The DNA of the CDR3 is TGTGCCAGCAGCGCAACCCCCGGACTAGCTACGAGGGAGACCCAGTACTTC. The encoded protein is CASSATPGLATRETQYF.

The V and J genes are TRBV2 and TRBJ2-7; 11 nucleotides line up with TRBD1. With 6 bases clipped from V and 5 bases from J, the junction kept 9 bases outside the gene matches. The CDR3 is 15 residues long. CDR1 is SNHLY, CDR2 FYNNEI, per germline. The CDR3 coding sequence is TGTGCCAGCAGGAGCCGGGACAGGGGGAAGGACGAGCAGTACTTC. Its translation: CASRSRDRGKDEQYF.

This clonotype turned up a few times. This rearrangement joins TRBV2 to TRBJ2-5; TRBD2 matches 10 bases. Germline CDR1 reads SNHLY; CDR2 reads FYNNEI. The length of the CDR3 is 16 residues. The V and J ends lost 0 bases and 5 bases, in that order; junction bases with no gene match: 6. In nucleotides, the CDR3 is TGTGCCAGCAGTGAAGCCCTAGCGGGGGTATGGGAGACCCAGTACTTC. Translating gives CASSEALAGVWETQYF.

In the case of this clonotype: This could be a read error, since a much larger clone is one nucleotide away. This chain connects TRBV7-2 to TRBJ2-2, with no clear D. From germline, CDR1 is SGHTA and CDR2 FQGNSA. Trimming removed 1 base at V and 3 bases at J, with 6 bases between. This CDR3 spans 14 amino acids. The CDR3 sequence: CASSLGQHTGELFF. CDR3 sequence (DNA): TGTGCCAGCAGCTTAGGTCAGCACACCGGGGAGCTGTTTTTT.

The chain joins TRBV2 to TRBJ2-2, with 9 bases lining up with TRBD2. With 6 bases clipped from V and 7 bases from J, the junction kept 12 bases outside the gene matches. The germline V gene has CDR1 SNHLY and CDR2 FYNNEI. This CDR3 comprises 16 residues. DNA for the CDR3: TGTGCCAGCAGCCCCGGGAGCGGGGGGCAGCACGGGGAGCTGTTTTTT. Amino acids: CASSPGSGGQHGELFF.

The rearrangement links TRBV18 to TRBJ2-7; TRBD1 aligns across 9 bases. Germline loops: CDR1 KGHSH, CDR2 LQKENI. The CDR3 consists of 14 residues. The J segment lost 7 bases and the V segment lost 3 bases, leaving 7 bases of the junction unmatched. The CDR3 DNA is TGTGCCAGCTCACCGGACAGGGGCACCGGTGAGCAGTACGTC. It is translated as CASSPDRGTGEQYV.

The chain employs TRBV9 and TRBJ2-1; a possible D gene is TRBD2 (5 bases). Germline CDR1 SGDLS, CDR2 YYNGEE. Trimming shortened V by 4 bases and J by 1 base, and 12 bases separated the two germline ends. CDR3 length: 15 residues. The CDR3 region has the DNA TGTGCCAGCAGCCCCACGAGAGGGTCCTACAATGAGCAGTTCTTC. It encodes CASSPTRGSYNEQFF.

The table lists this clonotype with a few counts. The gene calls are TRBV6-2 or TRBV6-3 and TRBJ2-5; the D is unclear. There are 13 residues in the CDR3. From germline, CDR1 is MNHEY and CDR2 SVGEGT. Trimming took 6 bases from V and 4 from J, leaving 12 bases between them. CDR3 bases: TGTGCCAGCAGAACCATAATCGCAGAGACCCAGTACTTC. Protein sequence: CASRTIIAETQYF.

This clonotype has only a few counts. CDR3 sequence: CASRAGRQPNTEAFF. The CDR3 DNA follows: TGTGCCAGCAGGGCCGGAAGGCAGCCGAACACTGAAGCTTTCTTT. V and J are TRBV6-5 and TRBJ1-1; the D is unclear. Looked up from germline, CDR1 is MNHEY and CDR2 is SVGAGI. V lost 6 bases and J lost 1, with 15 bases in between. The CDR3 is made up of 15 amino acids.

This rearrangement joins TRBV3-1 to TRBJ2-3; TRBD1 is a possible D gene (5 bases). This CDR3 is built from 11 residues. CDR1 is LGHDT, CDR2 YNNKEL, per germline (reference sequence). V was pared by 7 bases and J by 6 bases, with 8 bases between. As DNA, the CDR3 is TGTGCCAGCACCCAGGGTGATACGCAGTATTTT. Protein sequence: CASTQGDTQYF.

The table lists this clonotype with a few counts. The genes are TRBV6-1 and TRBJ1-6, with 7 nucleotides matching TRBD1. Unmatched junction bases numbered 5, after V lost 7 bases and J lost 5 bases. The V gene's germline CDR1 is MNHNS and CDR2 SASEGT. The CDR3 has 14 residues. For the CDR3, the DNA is TGTGCCAGCACCCGGGACAGCAATAATTCACCCCTCCACTTT. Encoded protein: CASTRDSNNSPLHF.

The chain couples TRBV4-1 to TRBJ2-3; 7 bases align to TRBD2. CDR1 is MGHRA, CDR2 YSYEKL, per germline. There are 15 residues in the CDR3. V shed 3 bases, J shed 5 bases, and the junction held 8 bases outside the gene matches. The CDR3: CASSHPVGGIDTQYF. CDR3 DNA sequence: TGCGCCAGCAGCCACCCCGTGGGGGGGATAGATACGCAGTATTTT.